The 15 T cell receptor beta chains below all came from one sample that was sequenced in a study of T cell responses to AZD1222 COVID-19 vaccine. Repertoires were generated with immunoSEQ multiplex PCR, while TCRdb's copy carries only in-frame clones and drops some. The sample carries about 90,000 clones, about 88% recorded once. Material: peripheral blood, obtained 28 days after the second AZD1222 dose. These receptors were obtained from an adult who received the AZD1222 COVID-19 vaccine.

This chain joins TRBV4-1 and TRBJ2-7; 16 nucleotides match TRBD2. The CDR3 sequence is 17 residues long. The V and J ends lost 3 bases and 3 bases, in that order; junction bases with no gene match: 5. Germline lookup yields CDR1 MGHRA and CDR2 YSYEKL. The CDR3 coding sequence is TGCGCCAGCAGCCACGGGACTAGCGGGGGGGCCGACTACGAGCAGTACTTC. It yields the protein CASSHGTSGGADYEQYF.

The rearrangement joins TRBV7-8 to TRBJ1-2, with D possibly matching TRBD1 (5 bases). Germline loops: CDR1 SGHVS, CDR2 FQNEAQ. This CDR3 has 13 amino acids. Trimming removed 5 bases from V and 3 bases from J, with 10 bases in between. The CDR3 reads CASSVRGDYGYTF. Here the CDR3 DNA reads TGTGCCAGCAGCGTGCGGGGCGACTATGGCTACACCTTC.

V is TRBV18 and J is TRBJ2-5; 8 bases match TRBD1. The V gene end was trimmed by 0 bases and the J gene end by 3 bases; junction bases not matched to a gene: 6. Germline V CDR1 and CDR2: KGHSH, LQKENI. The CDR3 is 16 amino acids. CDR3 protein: CASSPPWQGAEETQYF. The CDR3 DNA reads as TGTGCCAGCTCACCACCGTGGCAGGGGGCCGAAGAGACCCAGTACTTC.

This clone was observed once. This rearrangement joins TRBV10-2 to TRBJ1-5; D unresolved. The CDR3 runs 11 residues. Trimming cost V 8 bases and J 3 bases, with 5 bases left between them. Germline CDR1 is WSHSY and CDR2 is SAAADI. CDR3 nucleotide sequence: TGCGCCAGCGGCCCCAATCAGCCCCAGCATTTT. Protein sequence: CASGPNQPQHF.

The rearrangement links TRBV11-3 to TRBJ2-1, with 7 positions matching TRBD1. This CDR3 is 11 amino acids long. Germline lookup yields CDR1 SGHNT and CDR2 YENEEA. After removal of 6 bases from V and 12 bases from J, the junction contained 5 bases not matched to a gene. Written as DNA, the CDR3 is TGTGCCAGCAGGTACCGGGACAGGCAGTTCTTC. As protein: CASRYRDRQFF.

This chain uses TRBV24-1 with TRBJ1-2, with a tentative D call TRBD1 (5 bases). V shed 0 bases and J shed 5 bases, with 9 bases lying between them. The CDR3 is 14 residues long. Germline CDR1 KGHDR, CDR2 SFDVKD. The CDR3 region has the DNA TGTGCCACCAGTGATTTGGCAGGGAGATATGGCTACACCTTC. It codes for CATSDLAGRYGYTF.

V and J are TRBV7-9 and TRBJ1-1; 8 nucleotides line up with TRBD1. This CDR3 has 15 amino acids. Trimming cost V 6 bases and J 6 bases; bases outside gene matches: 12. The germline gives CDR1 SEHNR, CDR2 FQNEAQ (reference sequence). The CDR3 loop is CASSYGQGRGSEAFF. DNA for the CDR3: TGTGCCAGCAGTTACGGACAGGGTAGAGGGTCTGAAGCTTTCTTT.

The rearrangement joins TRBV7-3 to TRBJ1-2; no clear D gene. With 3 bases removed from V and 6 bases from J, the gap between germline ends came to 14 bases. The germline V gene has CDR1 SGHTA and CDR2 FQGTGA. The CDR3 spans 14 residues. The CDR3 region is CASSLGGKRNGYTF. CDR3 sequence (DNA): TGTGCCAGCAGCTTGGGAGGGAAACGTAATGGCTACACCTTC.

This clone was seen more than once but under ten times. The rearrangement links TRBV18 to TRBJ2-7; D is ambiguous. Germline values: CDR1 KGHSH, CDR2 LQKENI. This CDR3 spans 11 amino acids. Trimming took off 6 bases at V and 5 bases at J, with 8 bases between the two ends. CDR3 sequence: CASSWADEQYF. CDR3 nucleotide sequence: TGTGCCAGCTCCTGGGCCGACGAGCAGTACTTC.

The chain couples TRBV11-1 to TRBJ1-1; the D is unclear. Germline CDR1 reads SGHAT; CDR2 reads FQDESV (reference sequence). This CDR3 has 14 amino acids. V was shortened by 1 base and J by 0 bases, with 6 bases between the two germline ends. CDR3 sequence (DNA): TGTGCCAGCAGCTTAGGGCAGATGAACACTGAAGCTTTCTTT. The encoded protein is CASSLGQMNTEAFF.

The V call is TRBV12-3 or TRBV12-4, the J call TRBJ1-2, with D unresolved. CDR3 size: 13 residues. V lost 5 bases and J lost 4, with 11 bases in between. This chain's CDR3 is CASSLGNLYGYTF. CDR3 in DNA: TGTGCCAGCAGTCTCGGGAATCTCTATGGCTACACCTTC.

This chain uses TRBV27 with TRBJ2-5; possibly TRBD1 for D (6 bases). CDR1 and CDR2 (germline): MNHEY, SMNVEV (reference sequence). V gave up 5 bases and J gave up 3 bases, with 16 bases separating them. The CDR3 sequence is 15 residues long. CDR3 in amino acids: CASSRTGLLEETQYF. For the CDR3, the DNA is TGTGCCAGCAGTCGAACAGGGTTACTGGAAGAGACCCAGTACTTC.

CDR3 sequence reads: CASSPDGPYEQYF. The CDR3 DNA reads as TGTGCCAGCAGTCCGGACGGTCCCTACGAGCAGTACTTC. The chain recombines TRBV27 with TRBJ2-7; D uncertain. V was pared by 5 bases and J by 2 bases, with 10 bases between. Germline V lookup: CDR1 MNHEY, CDR2 SMNVEV (reference sequence). The CDR3 extends over 13 amino acids.

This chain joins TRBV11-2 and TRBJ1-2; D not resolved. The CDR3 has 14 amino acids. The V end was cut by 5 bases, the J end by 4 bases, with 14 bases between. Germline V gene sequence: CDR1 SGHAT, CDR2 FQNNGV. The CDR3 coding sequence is TGTGCCAGCAGCCGACCAGATCTCGGCTATGGCTACACCTTC. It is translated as CASSRPDLGYGYTF.

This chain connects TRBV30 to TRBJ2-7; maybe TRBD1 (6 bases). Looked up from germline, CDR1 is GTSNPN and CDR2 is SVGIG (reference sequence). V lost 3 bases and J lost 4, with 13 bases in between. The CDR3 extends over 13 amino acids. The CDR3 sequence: CAWRRTDGYEQYF. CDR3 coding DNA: TGTGCCTGGAGACGGACAGACGGTTACGAGCAGTACTTC.